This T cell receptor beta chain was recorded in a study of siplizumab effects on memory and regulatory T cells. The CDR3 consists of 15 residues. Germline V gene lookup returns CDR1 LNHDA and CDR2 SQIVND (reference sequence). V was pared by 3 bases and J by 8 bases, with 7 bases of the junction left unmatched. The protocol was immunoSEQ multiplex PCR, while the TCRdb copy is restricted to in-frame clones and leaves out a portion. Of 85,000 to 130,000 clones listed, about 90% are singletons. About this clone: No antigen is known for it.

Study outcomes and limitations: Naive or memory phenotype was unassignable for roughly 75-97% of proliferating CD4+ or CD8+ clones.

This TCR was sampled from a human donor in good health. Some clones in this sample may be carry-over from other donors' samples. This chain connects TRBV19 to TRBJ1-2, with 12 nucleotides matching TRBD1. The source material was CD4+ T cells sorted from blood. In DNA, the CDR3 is TGTGCCAGTAGTATCGGGACAGGGGGCAAGTACGGCTACACCTTC. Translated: CASSIGTGGKYGYTF.